The 16 T cell receptor beta chains presented below share a single source sample, sequenced in a study of T cell repertoires in cytomegalovirus infection. Via MiXCR, TCRdb re-called the reads, giving one row per CDR3 protein. The data contain hundreds of thousands of distinct CDR3 sequences, 8% to 9.5% of them singletons. What was sequenced was PBMCs. The receptors were sampled from a human donor in good health (CMV status not recorded). Some clones in this sample may be carry-over from other donors' samples.

The chain joins TRBV12-3 or TRBV12-4 to TRBJ2-1; 8 bases line up with TRBD2. V shed 3 bases, J shed 0 bases, and the junction held 4 bases outside the gene matches. This CDR3 has 16 residues. CDR3 nucleotides: TGTGCCAGCAGTTTGTGGGGGACTAGCTCCTACAATGAGCAGTTCTTC. Translation gives CASSLWGTSSYNEQFF.

The V call is TRBV11-1, the J call TRBJ2-2; 7 bases agree with TRBD1. The CDR3 has 13 amino acids. The germline CDR1 and CDR2 sequences are SGHAT and FQDESV (reference sequence). The V and J ends lost 6 bases and 7 bases, in that order; junction bases with no gene match: 5. As DNA, the CDR3 is TGTGCCAGCAGTGACAGGGACGGCGGGGAGCTGTTTTTT. Protein sequence: CASSDRDGGELFF.

The rearrangement links TRBV7-9 to TRBJ1-2, with D tentatively TRBD1 (6 bases). The V end was cut by 5 bases, the J end by 3 bases, with 13 bases between. This CDR3 is 14 amino acids long. Germline CDR1 is SEHNR and CDR2 is FQNEAQ (reference sequence). CDR3 sequence: CASSPRGGDYGYTF. CDR3 coding DNA: TGTGCCAGCAGCCCTAGAGGGGGAGACTATGGCTACACCTTC. Looking up the rest from reference TRBV7-9 and TRBJ1-2 gives the full variable domain: DTGVSQNPRHKITKRGQNVTFRCDPISEHNRLYWYRQTLGQGPEFLTYFQNEAQLEKSRLLSDRFSAERPKGSFSTLEIQRTEQGDSAMYLCASSPRGGDYGYTFGSGTRLTVV.

The gene calls are TRBV19 and TRBJ1-5; D call uncertain. The V and J ends lost 4 bases and 4 bases respectively, with 14 bases between them. There are 15 residues in the CDR3. CDR1 is LNHDA, CDR2 SQIVND, per germline (reference sequence). CDR3 DNA: TGTGCCAGTAGTAAAAGGGAAACCTTTAATCAGCCCCAGCATTTT. As protein: CASSKRETFNQPQHF.

This clonotype was recorded many times. This sequence joins TRBV7-6 and TRBJ2-7; tentative D call: TRBD1 (6 bases). Trimming took off 4 bases at V and 1 base at J, with 14 bases between the two ends. The CDR3 has 15 residues. In germline, CDR1 is SGHVS, CDR2 FNYEAQ. CDR3 sequence: CASSSKQGPSYEQYF. The CDR3 region has the DNA TGTGCCAGCAGCTCCAAGCAGGGGCCATCCTACGAGCAGTACTTC.

This clonotype showed up just a few times. Its ends do not fully match the called genes, so a read error is possible. In nucleotides, the CDR3 is TGTGCCAGCAGTTCAACCGGGACACCCCGCGGGGACTTC. The encoded protein is CASSSTGTPRGDF. The gene calls are TRBV6-2 or TRBV6-3 and TRBJ2-4; perhaps D is TRBD1 or TRBD2 (6 bases each). The CDR3 covers 13 residues. The germline CDR1 and CDR2 sequences are MNHEY and SVGEGT.

This clonotype was observed a few times. The rearrangement links TRBV12-3 or TRBV12-4 to TRBJ2-2; 7 nucleotides agree with TRBD1. The CDR3 is 14 residues long. V dropped 6 bases and J dropped 3; count of bases not matched to a gene: 4. The CDR3 nucleotides are TGTGCCAGCAGGCAGGGGGTAGACACCGGGGAGCTGTTTTTT. Amino acid sequence: CASRQGVDTGELFF.

This clonotype came up a few times. CDR3 bases: TGTGCCAGCAGTTTGGGGGACAGCTATCAGCCCCAGCATTTT. Its translation is CASSLGDSYQPQHF. The V call is TRBV28, the J call TRBJ1-5, with 7 bases that match TRBD1. This CDR3 spans 14 amino acids. The germline V gene has CDR1 MDHEN and CDR2 SYDVKM. Unmatched junction bases numbered 4, after V lost 3 bases and J lost 5 bases.

There are many counts of this clonotype. As DNA, the CDR3 is TGTGCCAGCAGCTTAGGACGACTAGCGGGGGGGCGAAATGAGCAGTTCTTC. Translation: CASSLGRLAGGRNEQFF. This rearrangement joins TRBV7-2 to TRBJ2-1, with 14 bases matching TRBD2. J was trimmed by 7 bases and V by 1 base; bases with no gene match: 6. Germline assignment: CDR1 SGHTA and CDR2 FQGNSA. The CDR3 runs to 17 residues.

This clonotype was counted between two and nine times. This chain connects TRBV6-6 to TRBJ1-5; 8 bases fit TRBD1. Germline lookup yields CDR1 MNHNY and CDR2 SVGAGI (reference sequence). Trimming took 6 bases from V and 6 from J; bases not matched to a gene: 10. The CDR3 contains 15 residues. CDR3: CASRTQGEPTQPQHF. Written as DNA, the CDR3 is TGTGCCAGCAGAACACAGGGGGAGCCAACTCAGCCCCAGCATTTT.

This clonotype has a count of ten or more. The rearrangement uses TRBV7-9 and TRBJ1-1; tentatively, D is TRBD1 (5 bases). Germline V gene data show CDR1 as SEHNR and CDR2 as FQNEAQ (reference sequence). V was shortened by 5 bases and J by 3 bases, with 16 bases between the two germline ends. This CDR3 is built from 15 residues. The CDR3 DNA reads as TGTGCCAGCAGCCCTTGGGACGGCTCGCACACTGAAGCTTTCTTT. Its translation: CASSPWDGSHTEAFF. Variable domain in full (rest from reference TRBV7-9 and TRBJ1-1): DTGVSQNPRHKITKRGQNVTFRCDPISEHNRLYWYRQTLGQGPEFLTYFQNEAQLEKSRLLSDRFSAERPKGSFSTLEIQRTEQGDSAMYLCASSPWDGSHTEAFFGQGTRLTVV.

The V call is TRBV7-9, the J call TRBJ2-7; 8 bases align to TRBD1. V lost 5 bases to trimming and J lost 4 bases; unmatched junction nucleotides: 16. Germline V gene data show CDR1 as SEHNR and CDR2 as FQNEAQ (reference sequence). This CDR3 spans 17 amino acids. This chain's CDR3 is CASSAEPRGLLMYEQYF. The CDR3, as DNA: TGTGCCAGCAGCGCTGAACCCAGGGGGCTTTTAATGTACGAGCAGTACTTC.

At least ten counts were recorded for this clonotype. This chain connects TRBV7-2 to TRBJ2-7, with TRBD1 identical over 9 bases. The CDR3 is made up of 14 amino acids. The germline CDR1 and CDR2 sequences are SGHTA and FQGNSA. Trimming removed 5 bases from V and 5 bases from J; junction bases left unmatched: 7. In DNA, the CDR3 is TGTGCCAGCAGCACTCGGACAGGGGTAAACGAGCAGTACTTC. It specifies CASSTRTGVNEQYF.

The chain carries TRBV7-6 and TRBJ1-1; D may be TRBD1 (5 bases). The germline V gene has CDR1 SGHVS and CDR2 FNYEAQ. CDR3 size: 15 residues. V lost 5 bases and J lost 1, with 14 bases in between. DNA of the CDR3: TGTGCCAGCAGCCCCAGCCAGACAGCGAACACTGAAGCTTTCTTT. Translating it yields CASSPSQTANTEAFF.

The V and J genes are TRBV5-1 and TRBJ2-3, with 9 positions matching TRBD1. V was pared by 1 base and J by 4 bases, with 4 bases of the junction left unmatched. Germline assignment: CDR1 SGHRS and CDR2 YFSETQ. The CDR3 length is 15 residues. The CDR3 region is CASSLKGQGSDTQYF. The CDR3 DNA is TGCGCCAGCAGCTTGAAGGGACAGGGTTCAGATACGCAGTATTTT.

The chain combines TRBV18 with TRBJ2-3; unclear D gene. The V gene lost 0 bases and the J gene lost 5 bases, with 12 bases spanning the gap. CDR3 length: 15 amino acids. Germline V CDR1 and CDR2: KGHSH, LQKENI. In nucleotides, the CDR3 is TGTGCCAGCTCACCACCGGGCCCTGGGGAAGATACGCAGTATTTT. Translating it yields CASSPPGPGEDTQYF.